The 16 T cell receptor beta chains reported below all come from one sample, sequenced in a study of tumor T cells in aggressive B-cell lymphoma. Profiling relied on immunoSEQ multiplex PCR, and the TCRdb table lists in-frame clones only, not all of them. The repertoire holds 2,000 to 2,500 clones, with 70% to 90% as singletons. The sequenced sample was tumor tissue. These receptor sequences come from an adult with diffuse large B cell lymphoma.

This chain links TRBV30 with TRBJ2-3, with no clear D. This CDR3 is 12 amino acids long. Germline CDR1 GTSNPN, CDR2 SVGIG (reference sequence). V lost 2 bases and J lost 1, with 4 bases in between. The chain's CDR3 is CAWSSGTDTQYF. The CDR3 DNA reads as TGTGCCTGGAGTTCAGGCACAGATACGCAGTATTTT. Filled out from reference TRBV30 and TRBJ2-3, the complete variable domain reads SQTIHQWPATLVQPVGSPLSLECTVEGTSNPNLYWYRQAAGRGLQLLFYSVGIGQISSEVPQNLSASRPQDRQFILSSKKLLLSDSGFYLCAWSSGTDTQYFGPGTRLTVL.

The count of this clone is one. This chain's CDR3 is CASRPNSGRANEQFF. The CDR3, as DNA: TGCGCCAGCAGACCAAATAGCGGGAGGGCCAATGAGCAGTTCTTC. This sequence joins TRBV5-1 and TRBJ2-1; 11 bases are a match to TRBD2. The V segment lost 5 bases and the J segment 6 bases; nucleotides outside the gene matches: 7. CDR3 length: 15 amino acids. Germline assignment: CDR1 SGHRS and CDR2 YFSETQ.

This clone showed up just once. The chain couples TRBV7-2 to TRBJ2-1, with 9 nucleotides matching TRBD2. Germline V gene lookup returns CDR1 SGHTA and CDR2 FQGNSA. After removal of 5 bases from V and 5 bases from J, the junction contained 10 bases not matched to a gene. The CDR3 sequence is 16 residues long. CDR3 in amino acids: CASSPGLVAGDNEQFF. CDR3 nucleotides: TGTGCCAGCAGCCCTGGGTTGGTAGCGGGAGACAATGAGCAGTTCTTC.

CDR3 loop: CATSPELTGLGQETQYF. CDR3 DNA sequence: TGTGCCACCAGCCCAGAGTTGACAGGTCTAGGGCAAGAGACCCAGTACTTC. This chain uses TRBV15 with TRBJ2-5; tentatively, D is TRBD1 (6 bases). Germline V gene lookup returns CDR1 LNHNV and CDR2 YYDKDF (reference sequence). V was trimmed by 5 bases and J by 2 bases, leaving 21 bases between them. This CDR3 has 17 amino acids.

To note about this clone: Sequence at one end of the junction differs from germline and may be a read error. The chain combines TRBV27 with TRBJ2-2; 7 positions agree with TRBD2. CDR3 length: 15 amino acids. The V gene's germline CDR1 is MNHEY and CDR2 SMNVEV (reference sequence). The CDR3 DNA reads TGTGCCAGCAGTTCCCTACTAGCGAACACCAGGGAGCTGTTTTTT. Its translation: CASSSLLANTRELFF.

V gene TRBV28 combines with J gene TRBJ1-2; D may be TRBD1 (5 bases). Germline V gives CDR1 MDHEN, CDR2 SYDVKM. CDR3 length: 13 amino acids. V was pared by 2 bases and J by 8 bases, with 12 bases between. The CDR3 sequence: CASSLLQGWGYTF. CDR3 nucleotide sequence: TGTGCCAGCAGTTTACTCCAGGGTTGGGGCTACACCTTC.

This clone was detected only once. V gene TRBV18 combines with J gene TRBJ2-5; 10 nucleotides agree with TRBD2. V gave up 2 bases and J gave up 0 bases; unmatched junction bases: 3. The germline CDR1 and CDR2 sequences are KGHSH and LQKENI. The CDR3 is 16 residues long. CDR3 coding DNA: TGTGCCAGCTCACCATCACTAGCGGGGTACCAAGAGACCCAGTACTTC. This codes for CASSPSLAGYQETQYF. Based on the CDR3 plus reference TRBV18 and TRBJ2-5, the full variable domain is NAGVMQNPRHLVRRRGQEARLRCSPMKGHSHVYWYRQLPEEGLKFMVYLQKENIIDESGMPKERFSAEFPKEGPSILRIQQVVRGDSAAYFCASSPSLAGYQETQYFGPGTRLLVL.

V usage is TRBV4-2 and J usage is TRBJ2-2, with 7 positions matching TRBD2. This CDR3 contains 17 residues. Germline V gives CDR1 LGHNA, CDR2 YNFKEQ. V was pared by 3 bases and J by 3 bases, with 10 bases of the junction left unmatched. DNA for the CDR3: TGTGCCAGCAGCCATTCGGTGGGAGGGACGGACACCGGGGAGCTGTTTTTT. This translates into CASSHSVGGTDTGELFF.

A single count supports this clone. J is TRBJ2-1 and V is TRBV11-1, with D perhaps matching TRBD2 (6 bases). There are 17 residues in the CDR3. V was trimmed by 2 bases and J by 7 bases, leaving 21 bases between them. The germline gives CDR1 SGHAT, CDR2 FQDESV (reference sequence). The CDR3: CASSLNGGRELRNEQFF. The CDR3 bases are TGTGCCAGCAGCTTAAACGGTGGCCGGGAGCTCAGGAATGAGCAGTTCTTC.

The chain has TRBV4-1 and TRBJ2-2; TRBD2 might be the D (5 bases). Germline V gene lookup returns CDR1 MGHRA and CDR2 YSYEKL. The CDR3 covers 15 residues. Trimming took off 4 bases at V and 6 bases at J, with 15 bases between the two ends. The CDR3 region has the DNA TGCGCCAGCAGCCCCCCCGGGATCACTGCCGGGGAGCTGTTTTTT. It specifies CASSPPGITAGELFF.

The chain carries TRBV18 and TRBJ2-5; TRBD1 matches 7 bases. CDR1 KGHSH and CDR2 LQKENI come from the germline V gene. CDR3 length: 15 residues. Trimming at V came to 5 bases and at J to 5 bases, leaving 11 bases not matched to a gene. The CDR3 reads CASSSQQTGPETQYF. For the CDR3, the DNA is TGTGCCAGCTCATCCCAACAGACAGGGCCCGAGACCCAGTACTTC.

The chain is built from TRBV13 and TRBJ2-3, with 13 bases identical to TRBD2. Germline CDR1 reads PRHDT; CDR2 reads FYEKMQ (reference sequence). J lost 4 bases, V lost 3 bases, and 16 bases had no gene match. CDR3 length: 20 amino acids. CDR3 sequence reads: CASSFSVLAGGPTSADTQYF. For the CDR3, the DNA is TGTGCCAGCAGCTTCAGTGTACTAGCGGGAGGGCCTACTTCTGCAGATACGCAGTATTTT.

The chain carries TRBV28 and TRBJ1-5, with 9 bases lining up with TRBD1. The length of the CDR3 is 15 residues. The J segment lost 2 bases and the V segment lost 6 bases, leaving 5 bases of the junction unmatched. Per germline, CDR1 MDHEN and CDR2 SYDVKM. The CDR3: CASSQDRGGNQPQHF. Written as DNA, the CDR3 is TGTGCCAGCAGCCAGGACAGGGGAGGCAATCAGCCCCAGCATTTT.

The chain combines TRBV29-1 with TRBJ2-5; 11 bases match TRBD1. The CDR3 runs 15 residues. Germline trimming cut 6 bases from V and 5 bases from J; bases unmatched to any gene: 11. From germline, CDR1 is SQVTM and CDR2 ANQGSEA. This CDR3 reads CSVLRGTGGMETQYF. The CDR3, as DNA: TGCAGCGTCCTACGCGGGACAGGGGGAATGGAGACCCAGTACTTC.

The chain couples TRBV27 to TRBJ2-1; TRBD2 matches 12 bases. The CDR3 covers 14 residues. Germline values: CDR1 MNHEY, CDR2 SMNVEV (reference sequence). V was clipped by 5 bases and J by 6 bases; unmatched bases: 2. The CDR3 region has the DNA TGTGCCAGCAGTCTAGCGGGAGGGCCCAATGAGCAGTTCTTC. This encodes CASSLAGGPNEQFF.

This chain links TRBV11-2 with TRBJ2-5; TRBD2 matches at 9 bases. Unmatched junction bases numbered 9, after V lost 5 bases and J lost 5 bases. Germline CDR1 reads SGHAT; CDR2 reads FQNNGV. The CDR3 totals 15 residues. The CDR3: CASSVAGASSETQYF. The CDR3 DNA reads TGTGCCAGCAGCGTAGCGGGAGCCTCTTCGGAGACCCAGTACTTC.